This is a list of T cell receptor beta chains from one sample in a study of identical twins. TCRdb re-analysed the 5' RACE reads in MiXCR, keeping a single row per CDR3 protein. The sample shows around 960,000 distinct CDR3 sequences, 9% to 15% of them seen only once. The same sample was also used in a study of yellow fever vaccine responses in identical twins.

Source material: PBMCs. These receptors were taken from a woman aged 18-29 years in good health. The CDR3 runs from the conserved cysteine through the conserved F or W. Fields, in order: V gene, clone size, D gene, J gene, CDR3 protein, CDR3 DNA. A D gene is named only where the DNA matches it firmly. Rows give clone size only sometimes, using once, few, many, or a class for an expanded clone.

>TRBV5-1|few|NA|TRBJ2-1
CASSPRRTLLLPPIIQNEQFF
TGCGCCAGCAGCCCCAGACGGACCCTACTCCTTCCCCCGATTATTCAAAATGAGCAGTTCTTC
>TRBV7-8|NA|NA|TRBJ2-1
CASSPLRSSNEQFF
TGTGCCAGCAGTCCCCTAAGGAGTTCCAATGAGCAGTTCTTC
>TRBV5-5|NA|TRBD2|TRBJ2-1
CASSRLAGGLDEQFF
TGTGCCAGCAGCCGACTAGCCGGAGGGTTGGATGAGCAGTTCTTC
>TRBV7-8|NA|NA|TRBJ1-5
CASSKSGNSNQPQHF
TGTGCCAGCAGCAAAAGTGGGAATAGCAATCAGCCCCAGCATTTT
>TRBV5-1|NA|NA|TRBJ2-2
CASTSRLGGLNRELFF
TGCGCCAGCACATCCCGCTTAGGTGGGCTGAACAGGGAGCTGTTTTTT
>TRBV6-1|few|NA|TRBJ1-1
CASSRDGELNTEAFF
TGTGCCAGCAGTAGGGACGGAGAGTTGAACACTGAAGCTTTCTTT
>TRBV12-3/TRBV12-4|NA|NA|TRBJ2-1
CASTPTGYNEQFF
TGTGCCAGCACCCCGACAGGCTACAATGAGCAGTTCTTC
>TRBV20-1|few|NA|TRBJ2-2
CTVRGIGGELFF
TGCACCGTAAGAGGGATTGGCGGGGAGCTGTTTTTT
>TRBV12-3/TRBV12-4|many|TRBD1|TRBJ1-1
CASSPRTGANTEAFF
TGTGCCAGCAGTCCCCGGACAGGAGCGAACACTGAAGCTTTCTTT
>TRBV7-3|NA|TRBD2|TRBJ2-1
CASSSSGSRYNEQFF
TGTGCCAGCAGCTCTAGCGGGAGCCGCTACAATGAGCAGTTCTTC
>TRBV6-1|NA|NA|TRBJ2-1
CASKETLRVNEQFF
TGTGCCAGCAAGGAGACTCTTAGGGTTAATGAGCAGTTCTTC
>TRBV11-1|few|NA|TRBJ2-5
CASSLSGVGNRLYQETQYF
TGTGCCAGCAGCTTATCAGGGGTTGGGAACAGACTGTACCAAGAGACCCAGTACTTC
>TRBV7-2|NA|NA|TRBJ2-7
CASSLTRSNAYEQYF
TGTGCCAGCAGCTTGACCCGGTCAAACGCCTACGAGCAGTACTTC
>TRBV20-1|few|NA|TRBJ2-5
CSAGPSVGETQYF
TGCAGTGCTGGCCCTAGCGTCGGTGAGACCCAGTACTTC
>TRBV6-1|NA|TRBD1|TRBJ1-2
CASSQGGGDSYGYTF
TGTGCCAGCAGCCAAGGGGGAGGGGACAGCTATGGCTACACCTTC
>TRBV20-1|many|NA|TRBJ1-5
CSASWVWDQPQHF
TGCAGTGCTAGTTGGGTTTGGGATCAGCCCCAGCATTTT
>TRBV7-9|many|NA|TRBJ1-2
CASKAGPNYGYTF
TGTGCCAGCAAGGCAGGGCCGAACTATGGCTACACCTTC
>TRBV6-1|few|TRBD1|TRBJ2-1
CASRNEQGLSSYNEQFF
TGTGCCAGCAGGAACGAACAGGGGTTGAGCTCCTACAATGAGCAGTTCTTC
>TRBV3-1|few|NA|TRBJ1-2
CASTIEGGYGYTF
TGTGCCAGCACTATCGAGGGAGGGTATGGCTACACCTTC
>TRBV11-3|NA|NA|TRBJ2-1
CASSLRGLAAYNEQFF
TGTGCCAGCAGCTTAAGGGGGCTAGCGGCCTACAATGAGCAGTTCTTC
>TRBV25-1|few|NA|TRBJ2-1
CASSQGGALGNEQFF
TGTGCCAGCAGCCAAGGGGGGGCCCTAGGCAATGAGCAGTTCTTC
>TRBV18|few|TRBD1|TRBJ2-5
CASSLQTGTTEETQYF
TGTGCCAGCTCACTTCAGACAGGGACGACGGAAGAGACCCAGTACTTC
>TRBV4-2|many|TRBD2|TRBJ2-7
CASSQEGTSGSSYEQYF
TGTGCCAGCAGCCAAGAAGGGACTAGCGGGAGCTCCTACGAGCAGTACTTC
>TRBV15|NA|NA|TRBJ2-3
CATRGEGSTDTQYF
TGTGCCACCAGGGGGGAAGGCAGCACAGATACGCAGTATTTT
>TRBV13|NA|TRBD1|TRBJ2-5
CASSLVGQGKTQYF
TGTGCCAGCAGCTTAGTCGGACAGGGGAAGACCCAGTACTTC
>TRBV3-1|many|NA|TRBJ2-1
CASSPGRGYYNEQFF
TGTGCCAGCAGCCCTGGGCGGGGATACTACAATGAGCAGTTCTTC
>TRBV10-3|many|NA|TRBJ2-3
CAISQTTPSTDTQYF
TGTGCCATCAGCCAGACAACGCCTAGCACAGATACGCAGTATTTT
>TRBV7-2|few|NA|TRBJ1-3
CASSLGAVSGNTIYF
TGTGCCAGCAGCTTAGGTGCAGTCTCTGGAAACACCATATATTTT